This T cell receptor (beta chain) was sequenced during a study of T cell responses to AZD1222 COVID-19 vaccine. Pooled in the analysis were second doses at about 4 or about 12 weeks. Points from the study as a whole: Reportedly, close to half of spike-specific TCRs are directed against unmutated variant regions.

In the case of this clone: Its antigen is unknown.

Method: immunoSEQ multiplex PCR; TCRdb's copy keeps in-frame clones and lacks some. The sample has about 140,000 clones; 88% are singletons. This TCR came from an adult who received the AZD1222 COVID-19 vaccine. The sample here was peripheral blood, taken 28 days after the second AZD1222 dose.

DNA for the CDR3: TGTGCCAGCAGTTTGACTAGCGGGGGGTCAACAGGAGGGGATACGCAGTATTTT. Protein product: CASSLTSGGSTGGDTQYF. V gene TRBV28 combines with J gene TRBJ2-3, with 13 nucleotides matching TRBD2. The CDR3 contains 18 residues. The germline CDR1 and CDR2 sequences are MDHEN and SYDVKM. V gave up 3 bases and J gave up 6 bases; unmatched junction bases: 12.